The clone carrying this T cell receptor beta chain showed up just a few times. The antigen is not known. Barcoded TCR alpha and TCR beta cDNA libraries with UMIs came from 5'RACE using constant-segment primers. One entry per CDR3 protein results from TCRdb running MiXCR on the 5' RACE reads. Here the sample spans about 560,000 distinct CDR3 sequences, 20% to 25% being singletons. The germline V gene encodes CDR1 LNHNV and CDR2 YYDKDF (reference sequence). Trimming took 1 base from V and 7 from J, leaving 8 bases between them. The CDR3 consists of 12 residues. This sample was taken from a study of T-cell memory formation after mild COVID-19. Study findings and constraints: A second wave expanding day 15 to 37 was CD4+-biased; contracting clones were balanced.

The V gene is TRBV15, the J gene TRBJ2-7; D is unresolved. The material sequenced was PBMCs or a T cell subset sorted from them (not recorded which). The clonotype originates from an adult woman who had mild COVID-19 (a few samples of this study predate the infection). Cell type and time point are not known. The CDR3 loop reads CATSRADGEQYF. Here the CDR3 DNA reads TGTGCCACCAGCAGAGCGGACGGAGAGCAGTACTTC.